Below are 20 T cell receptor beta chains sequenced from a single sample in a study of T cells in localized non-small cell lung cancer. Some clones are missing from TCRdb's copy, which holds only in-frame ones; the method was immunoSEQ multiplex PCR. This table holds around 78,000 clones, approximately 90% found once. The specimen comprised peripheral blood, sampled before any cancer treatment. These receptors came from a woman aged 35 to 70 with stage I squamous cell lung carcinoma.

V is TRBV11-3 and J is TRBJ2-1; the D is unclear. The V and J ends lost 0 bases and 12 bases respectively, with 12 bases between them. Germline loops: CDR1 SGHNT, CDR2 YENEEA. The CDR3 has 13 amino acids. The DNA for the CDR3 is TGTGCCAGCAGCTTAGATACGAGGACGACGCAGTTCTTC. As protein: CASSLDTRTTQFF.

The chain has TRBV7-9 and TRBJ1-2; D is unclear. The CDR3 extends over 14 amino acids. With 3 bases removed from V and 8 bases from J, the gap between germline ends came to 16 bases. Germline assignment: CDR1 SEHNR and CDR2 FQNEAQ (reference sequence). The CDR3 loop is CASSLTTPSGGYTF. Written as DNA, the CDR3 is TGTGCCAGCAGCTTGACGACACCCTCGGGAGGCTACACCTTC.

The V gene is TRBV2, the J gene TRBJ1-6, with D tentatively TRBD1 (6 bases). The CDR3 totals 13 residues. CDR1 is SNHLY, CDR2 FYNNEI, per germline. V was pared by 7 bases and J by 7 bases, with 11 bases between. In DNA, the CDR3 is TGTGCCAGCATCGCAGGGGTAAATTCACCCCTCCACTTT. It translates to CASIAGVNSPLHF.

The chain has TRBV4-2 and TRBJ2-5, with 12 bases aligning to TRBD2. The V gene end was trimmed by 0 bases and the J gene end by 1 base; junction bases not matched to a gene: 3. The CDR3 is 17 residues long. Per germline, CDR1 LGHNA and CDR2 YNFKEQ. CDR3 sequence (DNA): TGTGCCAGCAGCCAAGATGGGACTAGCGGGTTCCAAGAGACCCAGTACTTC. Residues: CASSQDGTSGFQETQYF.

The V call is TRBV7-9, the J call TRBJ2-5; D may be TRBD2 (7 bases). This CDR3 spans 17 amino acids. Trimming pared 5 bases from V and 4 bases from J, leaving 23 bases between. Germline V gene sequence: CDR1 SEHNR, CDR2 FQNEAQ (reference sequence). The DNA for the CDR3 is TGTGCCAGCAGCCAGGGAGCTCGCGGGGGAGGGGGAGAGACCCAGTACTTC. As protein: CASSQGARGGGGETQYF.

The table lists this clone with a count of one. The chain recombines TRBV5-1 with TRBJ2-7, with 10 nucleotides matching TRBD1. Losses at the gene ends were 4 bases for V and 4 bases for J; bases not matched to a gene: 5. This CDR3 has 14 residues. Germline V gene data show CDR1 as SGHRS and CDR2 as YFSETQ. DNA for the CDR3: TGCGCCAGCAGCAAGACAGGGGGCGCGTACGAGCAGTACTTC. Translation gives CASSKTGGAYEQYF.

This clone was observed a single time. The chain joins TRBV9 to TRBJ1-1; D is perhaps TRBD1 (6 bases). Germline V lookup: CDR1 SGDLS, CDR2 YYNGEE. The CDR3 is 15 residues long. V was trimmed by 4 bases and J by 7 bases, leaving 20 bases between them. CDR3 coding DNA: TGTGCCAGCAGCCCGAGGGGGGCCGGGATGGGTGAAGCTTTCTTT. This encodes CASSPRGAGMGEAFF.

V is TRBV7-9 and J is TRBJ1-6; TRBD1 matches 9 bases. CDR1 and CDR2 (germline): SEHNR, FQNEAQ (reference sequence). The CDR3 length is 14 residues. V was pared by 5 bases and J by 9 bases, with 5 bases of the junction left unmatched. The CDR3 is CASSQGQGGSPLHF. The CDR3 coding sequence is TGTGCCAGCAGCCAGGGACAGGGCGGTTCACCCCTCCACTTT.

In its sample, this clone was seen a few times. This chain joins TRBV5-1 and TRBJ2-3; D may correspond to TRBD1 or TRBD2 (5 bases each). The V end was cut by 0 bases, the J end by 2 bases, with 7 bases between. The germline CDR1 and CDR2 sequences are SGHRS and YFSETQ. This CDR3 comprises 14 residues. CDR3 sequence (DNA): TGCGCCAGCAGCTTGGCCGGGACCACAGATACGCAGTATTTT. Its protein product is CASSLAGTTDTQYF.

A remark on this clone: At one of its ends the junction is not consistent with the germline gene, which may arise from a read error. This rearrangement joins TRBV5-1 to TRBJ1-1; D is unclear. Germline V gene lookup returns CDR1 SGHRS and CDR2 YFSETQ. This CDR3 contains 13 residues. The DNA of the CDR3 is TGCGCCGGCAGCTGGCAGGAGAGCACTGAAGCTTTCTTT. Protein sequence: CAGSWQESTEAFF.

DNA for the CDR3: TGTGCCAGCAGCTTAGGTCGTTTGGTGGGGGATACGCAGTATTTT. It specifies CASSLGRLVGDTQYF. J is TRBJ2-3 and V is TRBV11-3; D remains ambiguous. Germline-derived CDR1 and CDR2 are SGHNT and YENEEA. The germline V and J ends were trimmed by 1 base and 6 bases, with 14 bases remaining between them. CDR3 length: 15 residues. Using reference TRBV11-3 and TRBJ2-3 for the parts outside the CDR3, the full variable domain is EAGVVQSPRYKIIEKKQPVAFWCNPISGHNTLYWYLQNLGQGPELLIRYENEEAVDDSQLPKDRFSAERLKGVDSTLKIQPAELGDSAVYLCASSLGRLVGDTQYFGPGTRLTVL.

The V gene is TRBV6-4, the J gene TRBJ1-1; D remains ambiguous. Trimming left V 0 bases short and J 4 bases short, with 6 bases between. The CDR3 loop spans 13 amino acids. Germline loops: CDR1 MRHNA, CDR2 SNTAGT. The CDR3 coding sequence is TGTGCCAGCAGTGACTCGGGAGGCACTGAAGCTTTCTTT. This gives the protein CASSDSGGTEAFF.

The chain recombines TRBV9 with TRBJ1-1; the match to TRBD1 covers 8 bases. The junction had 5 bases not matched to a gene; V was cut back by 3 bases and J by 1 base. CDR3 length: 15 residues. The germline CDR1 and CDR2 sequences are SGDLS and YYNGEE. The DNA for the CDR3 is TGTGCCAGCAGCGGTTCCGGGACAGGGAACACTGAAGCTTTCTTT. Its protein is CASSGSGTGNTEAFF.

J is TRBJ1-1 and V is TRBV14; tentatively, D is TRBD1 (6 bases). The V end was cut by 3 bases, the J end by 3 bases, with 23 bases between. The CDR3 runs 18 residues. Germline lookup yields CDR1 SGHDN and CDR2 FVKESK. CDR3 bases: TGTGCCAGCAGCCATAGTGGCAACAAGCAGGGGCGAGACACTGAAGCTTTCTTT. Protein product: CASSHSGNKQGRDTEAFF.

This chain uses TRBV9 with TRBJ2-3; D is ambiguous. The CDR3 sequence is 15 residues long. V lost 0 bases and J lost 3, with 11 bases in between. Germline lookup yields CDR1 SGDLS and CDR2 YYNGEE. The CDR3 DNA sequence: TGTGCCAGCAGCGTAGGAGGCACAGTGACAGATACGCAGTATTTT. Amino acids: CASSVGGTVTDTQYF.

The V call is TRBV10-1, the J call TRBJ2-1, with 9 bases fitting TRBD2. The junction had 7 bases not matched to a gene; V was cut back by 0 bases and J by 7 bases. This CDR3 spans 16 amino acids. Looked up from germline, CDR1 is WNHNN and CDR2 is SYGVQD (reference sequence). As DNA, the CDR3 is TGCGCCAGCAGTGAGTCACCTAGCGGGGACGGTAATGAGCAGTTCTTC. Translation: CASSESPSGDGNEQFF.

The chain links TRBV19 to TRBJ1-6, with 7 bases that match TRBD1. J lost 6 bases, V lost 3 bases, and 5 bases had no gene match. Germline V CDR1 and CDR2: LNHDA, SQIVND (reference sequence). The CDR3 runs 15 residues. CDR3 region: CASSMGTEINSPLHF. DNA for the CDR3: TGTGCCAGTAGTATGGGGACAGAGATTAATTCACCCCTCCACTTT.

The genes are TRBV15 and TRBJ2-7; 10 bases agree with TRBD1. Trimming took 8 bases from V and 2 from J; bases not matched to a gene: 3. The length of the CDR3 is 13 residues. Germline assignment: CDR1 LNHNV and CDR2 YYDKDF (reference sequence). CDR3 DNA sequence: TGTGCCACCCGACAGGGGGCTACCTACGAGCAGTACTTC. This encodes CATRQGATYEQYF.

The CDR3 nucleotides are TGTGCCAGCAGTACGACGGGAGCTTTCTTT. It translates to CASSTTGAFF. The chain recombines TRBV28 with TRBJ1-1; no firm D call. Germline lookup yields CDR1 MDHEN and CDR2 SYDVKM. V lost 5 bases to trimming and J lost 10 bases, with 8 bases between them. This CDR3 comprises 10 residues.

This chain joins TRBV14 and TRBJ1-3; D is undetermined. The germline CDR1 and CDR2 sequences are SGHDN and FVKESK. Trimming removed 4 bases at V and 12 bases at J, with 16 bases between. The CDR3 has 13 residues. CDR3 sequence reads: CASSLLRNPYIYF. CDR3 DNA sequence: TGTGCCAGCAGCCTCTTGAGGAACCCTTACATATATTTT.